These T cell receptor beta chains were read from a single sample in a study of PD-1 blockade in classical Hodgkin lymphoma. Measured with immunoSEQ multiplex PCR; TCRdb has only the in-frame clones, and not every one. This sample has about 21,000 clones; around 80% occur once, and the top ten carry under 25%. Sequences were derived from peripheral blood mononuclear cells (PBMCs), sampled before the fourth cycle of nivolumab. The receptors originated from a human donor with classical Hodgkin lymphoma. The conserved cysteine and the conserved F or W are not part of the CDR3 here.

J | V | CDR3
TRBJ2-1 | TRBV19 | ASSTPRSSYNEQF
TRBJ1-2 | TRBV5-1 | ASSLAGTGGGYT
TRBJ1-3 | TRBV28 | ASSPGSLLSGNTIY
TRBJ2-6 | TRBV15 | ATSISPGGPGANVLT
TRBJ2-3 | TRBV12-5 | ASGPVSSTDTQY
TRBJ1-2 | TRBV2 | ASRETGGNLEGYT
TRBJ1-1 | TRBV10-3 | AISRDAVLTEAF
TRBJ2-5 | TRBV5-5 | ASSLMETQY
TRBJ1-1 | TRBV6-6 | ASSGLVEDRNEAF
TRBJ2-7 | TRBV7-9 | ASSTHPNRGGYVEQY
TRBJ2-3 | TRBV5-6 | ASSLNGGTDTQY
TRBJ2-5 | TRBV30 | AWSGGVGGVGTQY
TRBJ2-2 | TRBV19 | ASSNRGTGELF
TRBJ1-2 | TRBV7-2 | ASSLGGSSTYGYT
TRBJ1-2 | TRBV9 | ASSTRNGQGWSSNYGYT
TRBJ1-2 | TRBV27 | ASSFRQANYGYT
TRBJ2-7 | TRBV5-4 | ASSLLGGATYEQY